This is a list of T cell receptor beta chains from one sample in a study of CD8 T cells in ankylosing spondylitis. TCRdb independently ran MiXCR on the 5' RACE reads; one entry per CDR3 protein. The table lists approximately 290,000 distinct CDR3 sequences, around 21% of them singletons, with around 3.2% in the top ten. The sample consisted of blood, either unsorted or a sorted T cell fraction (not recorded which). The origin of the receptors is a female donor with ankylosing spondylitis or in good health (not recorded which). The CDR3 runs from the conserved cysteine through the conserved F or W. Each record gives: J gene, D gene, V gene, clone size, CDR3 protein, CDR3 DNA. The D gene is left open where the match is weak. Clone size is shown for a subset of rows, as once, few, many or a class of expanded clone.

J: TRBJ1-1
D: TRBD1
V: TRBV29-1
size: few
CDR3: CSVEDTGAPNTEAFF
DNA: TGCAGCGTTGAAGACACAGGGGCCCCGAACACTGAAGCTTTCTTT

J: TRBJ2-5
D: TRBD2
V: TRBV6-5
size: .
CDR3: CASSYSSPGTTFGETQYF
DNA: TGTGCCAGCAGTTACTCGAGCCCTGGGACTACCTTCGGAGAGACCCAGTACTTC

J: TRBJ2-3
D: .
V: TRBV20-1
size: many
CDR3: CSAPTAGQLTDTQYF
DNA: TGCAGTGCTCCGACTGCCGGACAGCTTACAGATACGCAGTATTTT

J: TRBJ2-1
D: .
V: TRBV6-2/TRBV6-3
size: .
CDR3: CASSYGSSNEQFF
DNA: TGTGCCAGCAGTTACGGGTCCAGCAATGAGCAGTTCTTC

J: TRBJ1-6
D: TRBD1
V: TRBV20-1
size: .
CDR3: CSASSDRANSPLHF
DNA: TGCAGTGCTAGTTCGGACAGGGCAAATTCACCCCTCCACTTT

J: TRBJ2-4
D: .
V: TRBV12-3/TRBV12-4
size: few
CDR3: CASRDSSNIQYF
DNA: TGTGCCAGCAGGGACAGCTCAAACATTCAGTACTTC

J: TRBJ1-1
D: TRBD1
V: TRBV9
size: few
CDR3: CASSVLGQGEAFF
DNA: TGTGCCAGCAGCGTCCTGGGACAGGGTGAAGCTTTCTTT

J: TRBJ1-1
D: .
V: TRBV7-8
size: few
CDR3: CASSLARPQMNTEAFF
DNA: TGTGCCAGCAGCTTAGCGCGGCCGCAGATGAACACTGAAGCTTTCTTT

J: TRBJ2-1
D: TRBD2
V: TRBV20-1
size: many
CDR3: CSATRTPGLGLYNEQFF
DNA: TGCAGTGCTACGAGAACTCCGGGACTAGGATTGTACAATGAGCAGTTCTTC

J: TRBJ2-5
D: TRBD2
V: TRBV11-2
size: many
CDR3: CASSLAGVETQYF
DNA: TGTGCCAGCAGCCTAGCGGGAGTTGAGACCCAGTACTTC

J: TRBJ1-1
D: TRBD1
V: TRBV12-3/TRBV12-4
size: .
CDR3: CASSLGRGLITAFF
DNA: TGTGCCAGCAGTTTAGGCAGGGGGCTAATAACGGCTTTCTTT

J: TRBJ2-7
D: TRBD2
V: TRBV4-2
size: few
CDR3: CASSQAASGSPYEQYF
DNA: TGTGCCAGCAGCCAAGCGGCTAGCGGGAGCCCCTACGAGCAGTACTTC

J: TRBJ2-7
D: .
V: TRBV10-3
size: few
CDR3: CAISDHGNYEQYF
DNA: TGTGCCATCAGCGATCACGGGAACTACGAGCAGTACTTC

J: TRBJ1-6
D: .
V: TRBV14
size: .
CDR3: CASSQTDRSSRSYNSPLHF
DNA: TGTGCCAGCAGCCAAACCGACAGATCATCCCGCTCCTATAATTCACCCCTCCACTTT

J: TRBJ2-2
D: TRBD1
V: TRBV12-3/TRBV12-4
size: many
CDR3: CASTQGTGPWTGELFF
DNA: TGTGCCAGCACCCAGGGGACAGGGCCTTGGACCGGGGAGCTGTTTTTT

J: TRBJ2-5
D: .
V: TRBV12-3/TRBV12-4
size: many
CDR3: CASSPTGLETQYF
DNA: TGTGCCAGCAGCCCGACGGGGTTGGAGACCCAGTACTTC

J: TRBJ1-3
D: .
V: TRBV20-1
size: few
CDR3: CSATETGRGNTIYF
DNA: TGCAGTGCTACCGAAACAGGGCGGGGAAACACCATATATTTT

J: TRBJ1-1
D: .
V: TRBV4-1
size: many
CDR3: CASSQIQTQRGNTEAFF
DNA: TGCGCCAGCAGCCAGATTCAGACTCAACGAGGAAACACTGAAGCTTTCTTT

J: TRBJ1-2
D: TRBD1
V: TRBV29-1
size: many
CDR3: CSVSSGQGATNNYGYTF
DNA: TGCAGCGTTTCCTCGGGACAGGGGGCCACTAACAACTATGGCTACACCTTC

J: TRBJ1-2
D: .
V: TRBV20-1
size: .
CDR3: CSARSYKANYGYTF
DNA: TGCAGTGCTAGATCTTATAAAGCTAACTATGGCTACACCTTC

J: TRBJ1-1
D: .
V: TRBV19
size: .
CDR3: CASVGGGLGEAFF
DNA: TGTGCCAGTGTAGGCGGCGGATTGGGTGAAGCTTTCTTT

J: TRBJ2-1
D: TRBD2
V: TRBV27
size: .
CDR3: CASSLKAGVVDEQFF
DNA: TGTGCCAGCAGTTTAAAAGCGGGAGTGGTGGATGAGCAGTTCTTC

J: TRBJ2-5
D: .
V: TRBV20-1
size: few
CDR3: CSALGPQETQYF
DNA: TGCAGTGCCCTCGGTCCACAAGAGACCCAGTACTTC

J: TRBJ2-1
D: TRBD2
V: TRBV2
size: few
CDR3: CASSEVNPPLTGGRAQFF
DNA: TGTGCCAGCAGTGAAGTTAATCCGCCCCTGACTGGCGGGAGGGCCCAGTTCTTC

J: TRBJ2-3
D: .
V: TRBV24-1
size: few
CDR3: CATSDPRGPDTQYF
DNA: TGTGCCACCAGTGACCCACGAGGCCCAGATACGCAGTATTTT

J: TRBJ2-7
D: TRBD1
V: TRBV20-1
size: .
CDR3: CSALTGMSYEQYF
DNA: TGCAGTGCCCTGACAGGGATGTCCTACGAGCAGTACTTC

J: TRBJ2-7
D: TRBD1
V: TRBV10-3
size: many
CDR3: CAIRGTGMGIYEQYF
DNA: TGTGCCATCAGAGGGACAGGGATGGGGATTTACGAGCAGTACTTC

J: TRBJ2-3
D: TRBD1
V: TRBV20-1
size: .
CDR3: CSAGDRVYTDTQYF
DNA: TGCAGTGCAGGAGACAGGGTGTACACAGATACGCAGTATTTT

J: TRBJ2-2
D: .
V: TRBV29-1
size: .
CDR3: CSVEPQGNTGELFF
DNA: TGCAGCGTTGAACCTCAGGGAAACACCGGGGAGCTGTTTTTT

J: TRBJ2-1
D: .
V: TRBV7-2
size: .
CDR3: CASSREYNEQFF
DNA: TGTGCCAGCAGCCGAGAATACAATGAGCAGTTCTTC

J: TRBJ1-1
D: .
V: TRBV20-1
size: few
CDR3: CSARDLLKPQNTEAFF
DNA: TGCAGTGCTAGAGATCTCCTAAAGCCCCAGAACACTGAAGCTTTCTTT

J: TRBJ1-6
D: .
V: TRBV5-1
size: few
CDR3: CASSLEVGTLGALHF
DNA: TGCGCCAGCAGCTTGGAGGTCGGAACCTTGGGAGCCCTCCACTTT

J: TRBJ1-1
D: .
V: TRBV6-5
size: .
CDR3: CASSYGPLNTEAFF
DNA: TGTGCCAGCAGTTACGGCCCCCTGAACACTGAAGCTTTCTTT

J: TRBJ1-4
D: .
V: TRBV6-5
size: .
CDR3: CASSYVSAREKLFF
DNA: TGTGCCAGCAGTTATGTATCCGCGAGGGAAAAACTGTTTTTT

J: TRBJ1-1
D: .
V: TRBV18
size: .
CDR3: CASSPQNTEAFF
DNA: TGTGCCAGCTCACCACAGAACACTGAAGCTTTCTTT

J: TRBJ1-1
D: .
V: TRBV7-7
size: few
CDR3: CASSPSPSSTEAFF
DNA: TGTGCCAGCAGCCCTAGCCCCAGTTCCACTGAAGCTTTCTTT